This T cell receptor (beta chain) stems from a study of cytomegalovirus exposure and HLA in healthy donors. Study outcomes and limitations: Most of the TCR beta V segments (in an earlier analysis) were productive either about 87% or about 30% of the time. Among TCR beta chains, those listed as cytomegalovirus-associated numbered fewer than 200. There were some public TCRs occurring in many donors, but most TCR sequences were rare.

While unrecorded immune exposures were likely, the donors were nominally healthy when sampled. Notes on this clone: What it binds is not known.

CDR1 is SGHDN and CDR2 is FVKESK in the germline V gene. This CDR3 contains 13 residues. V lost 1 base and J lost 5, with 8 bases in between. The PCR employed 60 Vbeta primers together with 13 Jbeta primers. TCRdb's copy holds only in-frame clones and misses some; the assay was immunoSEQ multiplex PCR. In all, the sample yields 130,000 to 150,000 clones. Sequencing was done on a sample of PBMCs. The V call is TRBV14, the J call TRBJ2-5; tentative D call: TRBD1 (5 bases). This clonotype was sampled from a man between 40 and 49 years old in good health and CMV-seronegative. CDR3 region: CASSQGTLETQYF. In DNA, the CDR3 is TGTGCCAGCAGCCAAGGGACATTGGAGACCCAGTACTTC.